This passage covers 24 T cell receptor beta chains from one sample sequenced in a study of cytomegalovirus exposure and HLA in healthy donors. Method: immunoSEQ multiplex PCR; TCRdb's copy keeps in-frame clones and lacks some. The profile shows about 160,000 clones, approximately 84% of them singletons. Material: PBMCs. These receptor sequences come from a man between 25 and 39 years old in good health and CMV-seropositive.

This clone is classed as medium-sized. The V call is TRBV5-6, the J call TRBJ2-7, with 8 bases aligning to TRBD1. From germline, CDR1 is SGHDT and CDR2 YYEEEE. This CDR3 contains 15 residues. Trimming removed 1 base from V and 2 bases from J; junction bases left unmatched: 5. This CDR3 reads CASSLLGTGAYEQYF. The CDR3 DNA sequence: TGTGCCAGCAGCTTGTTGGGGACAGGAGCCTACGAGCAGTACTTC.

V and J are TRBV6-1 and TRBJ1-1; no clear D gene. Looked up from germline, CDR1 is MNHNS and CDR2 is SASEGT. The CDR3 consists of 13 residues. V gave up 6 bases and J gave up 2 bases, with 10 bases separating them. CDR3 nucleotide sequence: TGTGCCAGCAGCCCCTCGGGAAACACTGAAGCTTTCTTT. It specifies CASSPSGNTEAFF.

This clone occurred a few times. The CDR3 sequence is CASSYSQASTEAFF. CDR3 DNA: TGTGCCAGCAGTTACTCCCAGGCCTCCACTGAAGCTTTCTTT. V usage is TRBV6-5 and J usage is TRBJ1-1; D gene unclear. CDR3 length: 14 amino acids. V was trimmed by 0 bases and J by 4 bases, leaving 9 bases between them. CDR1 and CDR2 (germline): MNHEY, SVGAGI.

This clone showed up just once. The chain joins TRBV6-1 to TRBJ2-1, with 7 bases matching TRBD2. V gave up 8 bases and J gave up 8 bases; unmatched junction bases: 15. The CDR3 loop spans 15 amino acids. Germline values: CDR1 MNHNS, CDR2 SASEGT. CDR3 bases: TGTGCCAGCTACCCTCGGGGGGAACCCCTTGATGAGCAGTTCTTC. Protein product: CASYPRGEPLDEQFF.

The rearrangement joins TRBV11-3 to TRBJ2-3, with D perhaps TRBD1 (5 bases). This CDR3 comprises 13 residues. CDR1 is SGHNT and CDR2 is YENEEA in the germline V gene. Trimming took off 3 bases at V and 4 bases at J, with 8 bases between the two ends. The CDR3 reads CASSLGQSDTQYF. The CDR3 DNA follows: TGTGCCAGCAGCTTGGGGCAGTCAGATACGCAGTATTTT.

The gene calls are TRBV6-1 and TRBJ1-1, with D hard to call. CDR1 MNHNS and CDR2 SASEGT come from the germline V gene. Trimming removed 3 bases from V and 0 bases from J, with 5 bases in between. This CDR3 is built from 13 residues. In nucleotides, the CDR3 is TGTGCCAGCAGTGACAAAATGAACACTGAAGCTTTCTTT. Amino acid sequence: CASSDKMNTEAFF.

The chain recombines TRBV2 with TRBJ2-7; D may be TRBD2 (5 bases). The germline V gene encodes CDR1 SNHLY and CDR2 FYNNEI. This CDR3 contains 13 residues. Trimming shortened V by 7 bases and J by 3 bases, and 13 bases separated the two germline ends. The CDR3 region is CASTRTLLYEQYF. The CDR3 DNA sequence: TGTGCCAGCACGAGGACTCTTCTCTACGAGCAGTACTTC.

CDR3 amino acids: CASSLYSNEQFF. The CDR3 DNA follows: TGTGCCAGCAGCTTGTATTCGAATGAGCAGTTCTTC. This sequence joins TRBV5-8 and TRBJ2-1; D is unresolved. This CDR3 is 12 amino acids long. Germline lookup yields CDR1 SGHTS and CDR2 YDEGEE. V was pared by 1 base and J by 7 bases, with 6 bases between.

The rearrangement joins TRBV30 to TRBJ2-5, with 8 bases aligning to TRBD1. Germline assignment: CDR1 GTSNPN and CDR2 SVGIG (reference sequence). V lost 5 bases and J lost 5; bases outside the gene matches: 7. This CDR3 is built from 13 residues. The CDR3 spells CAWLTGVYETQYF. The CDR3 DNA is TGTGCCTGGCTGACAGGGGTATACGAGACCCAGTACTTC. Full variable domain (missing parts from reference TRBV30 and TRBJ2-5): SQTIHQWPATLVQPVGSPLSLECTVEGTSNPNLYWYRQAAGRGLQLLFYSVGIGQISSEVPQNLSASRPQDRQFILSSKKLLLSDSGFYLCAWLTGVYETQYFGPGTRLLVL.

This sequence joins TRBV19 and TRBJ1-2, with TRBD1 matching 11 bases. V was clipped by 7 bases and J by 3 bases; unmatched bases: 13. The CDR3 is 17 amino acids. Germline V lookup: CDR1 LNHDA, CDR2 SQIVND (reference sequence). The CDR3 loop reads CASTRSTGTGGDYGYTF. The CDR3 bases are TGTGCCAGTACCAGAAGTACCGGGACAGGGGGTGACTATGGCTACACCTTC.

The chain couples TRBV28 to TRBJ1-5, with a weak D call TRBD1 (5 bases). The V gene lost 8 bases and the J gene lost 11 bases, with 16 bases spanning the gap. The germline gives CDR1 MDHEN, CDR2 SYDVKM. The CDR3 covers 12 residues. The CDR3 sequence is CASPNPAGAQHF. The DNA for the CDR3 is TGTGCCAGCCCGAACCCTGCGGGGGCCCAGCATTTT.

This chain links TRBV6-1 with TRBJ1-4; maybe TRBD1 (6 bases). There are 15 residues in the CDR3. Trimming removed 6 bases from V and 4 bases from J, with 15 bases in between. The germline V gene encodes CDR1 MNHNS and CDR2 SASEGT. CDR3 region: CASSPGQSDNEKLFF. CDR3 DNA: TGTGCCAGCAGCCCCGGACAGTCCGATAATGAAAAACTGTTTTTT.

The chain couples TRBV9 to TRBJ1-1; D is undetermined. Trimming left V 0 bases short and J 0 bases short, with 6 bases between. From germline, CDR1 is SGDLS and CDR2 YYNGEE. The CDR3 spans 14 residues. CDR3 DNA: TGTGCCAGCAGCGTAGCCGGGGTGAACACTGAAGCTTTCTTT. Its translation: CASSVAGVNTEAFF.

The chain couples TRBV23-1 to TRBJ1-2; unclear D gene. TRBV23-1 is an ORF, and what it does is uncertain. V was shortened by 4 bases and J by 12 bases, with 15 bases between the two germline ends. This CDR3 has 12 amino acids. CDR3 sequence reads: CASSRVRRVNTF. The CDR3 region has the DNA TGCGCCAGCAGTCGGGTGAGGAGGGTAAACACCTTC.

The chain links TRBV2 to TRBJ2-1; 12 bases fit TRBD1. This CDR3 spans 15 amino acids. Germline V CDR1 and CDR2: SNHLY, FYNNEI. Trimming at V came to 2 bases and at J to 12 bases, leaving 8 bases not matched to a gene. The CDR3 nucleotides read TGTGCCAGCAGTGAACAGGGACAGGGGGCGAGTGGGCAGTTCTTC. It translates to CASSEQGQGASGQFF.

The chain recombines TRBV7-9 with TRBJ1-2; 9 bases align to TRBD1. Trimming took 6 bases from V and 8 from J; bases not matched to a gene: 10. CDR1 is SEHNR and CDR2 is FQNEAQ in the germline V gene (reference sequence). This CDR3 has 14 residues. For the CDR3, the DNA is TGTGCCAGCAGGAGTACAGGGGGCGCGGAAGGCTACACCTTC. This translates into CASRSTGGAEGYTF.

J is TRBJ2-3 and V is TRBV7-9; 10 bases fit TRBD1. Germline CDR1 SEHNR, CDR2 FQNEAQ (reference sequence). After removal of 5 bases from V and 1 base from J, the junction contained 6 bases not matched to a gene. The CDR3 contains 16 residues. The CDR3 DNA sequence: TGTGCCAGCAGCCCCCGGACAGGGGGAGGCACAGATACGCAGTATTTT. Amino acids: CASSPRTGGGTDTQYF.

The rearrangement uses TRBV7-2 and TRBJ2-3, with TRBD2 matching 9 bases. The germline V gene encodes CDR1 SGHTA and CDR2 FQGNSA. After removal of 5 bases from V and 5 bases from J, the junction contained 14 bases not matched to a gene. The CDR3 is made up of 17 amino acids. The CDR3 is CASSTVGGGGAIDTQYF. As DNA, the CDR3 is TGTGCCAGCAGCACCGTCGGTGGCGGGGGGGCCATAGATACGCAGTATTTT.

The chain employs TRBV11-2 and TRBJ2-2; TRBD2 matches at 7 bases. Germline V lookup: CDR1 SGHAT, CDR2 FQNNGV. The V segment lost 2 bases and the J segment 2 bases; nucleotides outside the gene matches: 5. This CDR3 contains 16 residues. CDR3 region: CASSLTSDSNTGELFF. The CDR3 nucleotides are TGTGCCAGCAGCTTAACTAGCGACTCAAACACCGGGGAGCTGTTTTTT.

This clone was counted only a few times. The chain has TRBV19 and TRBJ2-7; TRBD2 might be the D (6 bases). The CDR3 covers 14 residues. Germline V CDR1 and CDR2: LNHDA, SQIVND (reference sequence). Trimming took 5 bases from V and 6 from J, leaving 17 bases between them. The CDR3 region has the DNA TGTGCCAGTAGTCTATTCAGGGAGGCCTCCGAGCAGTACTTC. Translating it yields CASSLFREASEQYF.

This clone has only a few counts. V and J are TRBV2 and TRBJ2-5; D unclear. The CDR3 has 12 residues. The germline CDR1 and CDR2 sequences are SNHLY and FYNNEI. The V end was cut by 5 bases, the J end by 3 bases, with 7 bases between. The CDR3 protein is CASSSQKETQYF. CDR3 nucleotide sequence: TGTGCCAGCAGTTCCCAGAAAGAGACCCAGTACTTC.

V gene TRBV4-3 combines with J gene TRBJ2-2; 8 bases line up with TRBD2. CDR3 length equals 17 residues. Looked up from germline, CDR1 is LGHNA and CDR2 is YSLEER. The trim removed 4 bases at V and 0 bases at J, leaving 7 bases unmatched. CDR3 amino acids: CASSPGPGGPNTGELFF. The CDR3 region has the DNA TGCGCCAGCAGCCCAGGGCCGGGGGGGCCGAACACCGGGGAGCTGTTTTTT.

This clone showed up just once. This chain uses TRBV7-8 with TRBJ2-7; TRBD2 matches at 8 bases. J was trimmed by 1 base and V by 2 bases; bases with no gene match: 7. Per germline, CDR1 SGHVS and CDR2 FQNEAQ. The CDR3 is 16 residues long. CDR3 nucleotides: TGTGCCAGCAGCTTAAGGGGCCGGGAGGGTTCCTACGAGCAGTACTTC. Translated: CASSLRGREGSYEQYF.

The rearrangement links TRBV7-3 to TRBJ2-3; D unresolved. V dropped 5 bases and J dropped 5 bases, with 11 bases sitting between them. This CDR3 contains 13 residues. CDR1 is SGHTA and CDR2 is FQGTGA in the germline V gene. CDR3 residues: CASSTTTGDTQYF. As DNA, the CDR3 is TGTGCCAGCAGCACCACGACGGGAGATACGCAGTATTTT.